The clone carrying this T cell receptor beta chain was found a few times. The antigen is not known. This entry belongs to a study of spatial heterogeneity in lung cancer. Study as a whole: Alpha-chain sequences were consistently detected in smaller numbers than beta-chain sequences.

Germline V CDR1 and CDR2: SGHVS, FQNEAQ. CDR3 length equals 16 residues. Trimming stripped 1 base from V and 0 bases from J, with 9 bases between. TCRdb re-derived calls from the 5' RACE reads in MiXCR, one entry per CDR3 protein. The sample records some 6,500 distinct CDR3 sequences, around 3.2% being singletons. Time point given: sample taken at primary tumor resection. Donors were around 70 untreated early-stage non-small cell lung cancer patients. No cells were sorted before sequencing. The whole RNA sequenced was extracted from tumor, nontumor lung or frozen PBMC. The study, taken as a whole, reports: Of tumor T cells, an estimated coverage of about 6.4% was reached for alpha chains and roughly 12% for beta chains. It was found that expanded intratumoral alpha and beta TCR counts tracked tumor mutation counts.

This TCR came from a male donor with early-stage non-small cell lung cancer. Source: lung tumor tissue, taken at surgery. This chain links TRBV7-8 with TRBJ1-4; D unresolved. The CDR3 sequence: CASSLGSGTTNEKLFF. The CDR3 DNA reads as TGTGCCAGCAGCTTAGGGTCGGGGACAACTAATGAAAAACTGTTTTTT.